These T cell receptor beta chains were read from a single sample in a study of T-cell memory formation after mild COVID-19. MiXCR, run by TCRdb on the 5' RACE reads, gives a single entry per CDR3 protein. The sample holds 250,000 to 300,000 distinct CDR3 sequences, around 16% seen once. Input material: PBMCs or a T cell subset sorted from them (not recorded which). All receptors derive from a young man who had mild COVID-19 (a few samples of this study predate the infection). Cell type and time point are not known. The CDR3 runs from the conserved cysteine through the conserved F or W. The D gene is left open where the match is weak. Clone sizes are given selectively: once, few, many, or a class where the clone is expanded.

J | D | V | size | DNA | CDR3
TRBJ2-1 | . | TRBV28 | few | TGTGCCAGCACCACGTGGGGGGTCCCTGAGCAGTTCTTC | CASTTWGVPEQFF
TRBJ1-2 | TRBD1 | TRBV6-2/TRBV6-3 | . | TGTGCCAGCGGACAGGGCGGCTATGGCTACACCTTC | CASGQGGYGYTF
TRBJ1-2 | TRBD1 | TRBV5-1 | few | TGCGCCAGCAGCGACGACCCGGGGGACAGCGATACTTATGGCTACACCTTC | CASSDDPGDSDTYGYTF
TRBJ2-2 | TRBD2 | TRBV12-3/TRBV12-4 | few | TGTGCCAGCAGTTTGCTAGCGGGGGCCGGGGAGCTGTTTTTT | CASSLLAGAGELFF
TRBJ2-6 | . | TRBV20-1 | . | TGCAGTGCTAGCATGTCCAGGGTATATGGGGCCAACGTCCTGACTTTC | CSASMSRVYGANVLTF
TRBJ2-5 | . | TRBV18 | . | TGTGCCAGCTCTCAAAGGGGGAAAGAGACCCAGTACTTC | CASSQRGKETQYF
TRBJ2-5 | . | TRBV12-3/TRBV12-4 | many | TGTGCCAGCAGGACCCCGTACCAAGAGACCCAGTACTTC | CASRTPYQETQYF
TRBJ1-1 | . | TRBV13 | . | TGTGCCAGCAGCGGATCAGGGCCGCGAACTGAAGCTTTCTTT | CASSGSGPRTEAFF
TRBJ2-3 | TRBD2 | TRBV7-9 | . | TGTGCCAGCAGCTTTAGCGGCGGGGGAGATACGCAGTATTTT | CASSFSGGGDTQYF
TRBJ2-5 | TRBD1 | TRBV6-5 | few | TGTGCCAGCAGTTGGGGCGGGACAGGTGGAAGGGAGACCCAGTACTTC | CASSWGGTGGRETQYF
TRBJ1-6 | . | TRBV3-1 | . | TGTGCCAGCAGCCAAGTCGGGGATTCACCCCTCCACTTT | CASSQVGDSPLHF
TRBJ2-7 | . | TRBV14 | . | TGTGCCAGCAGCCAAGGGTTCGTCGGGTCCTACGAGCAGTACTTC | CASSQGFVGSYEQYF
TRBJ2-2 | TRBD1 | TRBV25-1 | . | TGTGCCAGCAGTCAGGACAGGGGAGACGGGGAGCTGTTTTTT | CASSQDRGDGELFF
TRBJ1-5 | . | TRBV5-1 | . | TGCGCCAGCAGCATGACAGGTAGCGATCAGCCCCAGCATTTT | CASSMTGSDQPQHF